Below, one T cell receptor beta chain is given with its context. This sample was included in a study of cytomegalovirus exposure and HLA in healthy donors. This CDR3 contains 14 residues. Germline V lookup: CDR1 SGHAT, CDR2 FQNNGV. Trimming took off 5 bases at V and 3 bases at J, with 13 bases between the two ends. In the PCR, 60 Vbeta and 13 Jbeta primers were used. This table comes from immunoSEQ multiplex PCR, and its TCRdb copy is limited to in-frame clones, with some not included. The table shows roughly 100,000 clones, with 13% to 15% occurring only once. The sequenced sample was PBMCs. The TCR originated in a female donor in good health and CMV-seronegative. The chain has TRBV11-2 and TRBJ1-1; D unclear. CDR3 sequence: CASSPSLRDTEAFF. The CDR3, as DNA: TGTGCCAGCAGCCCTAGTCTCCGGGACACTGAAGCTTTCTTT.